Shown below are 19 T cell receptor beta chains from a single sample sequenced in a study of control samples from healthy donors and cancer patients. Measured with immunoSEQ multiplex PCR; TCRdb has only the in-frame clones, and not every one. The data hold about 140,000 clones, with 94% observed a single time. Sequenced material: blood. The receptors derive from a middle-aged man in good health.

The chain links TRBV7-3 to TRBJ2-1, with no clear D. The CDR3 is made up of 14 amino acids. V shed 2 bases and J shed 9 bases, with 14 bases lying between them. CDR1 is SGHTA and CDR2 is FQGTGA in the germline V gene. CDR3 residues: CASSLEVKTGEQFF. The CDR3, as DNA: TGTGCCAGCAGCTTAGAGGTGAAGACCGGTGAGCAGTTCTTC.

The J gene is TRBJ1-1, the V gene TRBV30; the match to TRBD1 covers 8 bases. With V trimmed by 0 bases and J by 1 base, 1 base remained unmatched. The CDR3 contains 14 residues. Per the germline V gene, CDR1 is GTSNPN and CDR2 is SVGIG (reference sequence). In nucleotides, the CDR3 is TGTGCCTGGAGTGTTGGGACAGGGAACACTGAAGCTTTCTTT. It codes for CAWSVGTGNTEAFF.

CDR3 loop: CASSSQGREQYF. CDR3 DNA sequence: TGTGCCAGCAGCTCACAGGGTCGCGAGCAGTACTTC. V and J are TRBV7-9 and TRBJ2-7; D is perhaps TRBD1 (6 bases). The V gene lost 4 bases and the J gene lost 6 bases, with 10 bases spanning the gap. The CDR3 consists of 12 residues. The germline CDR1 and CDR2 sequences are SEHNR and FQNEAQ (reference sequence). The full variable domain, its missing parts supplied by reference TRBV7-9 and TRBJ2-7, is DTGVSQNPRHKITKRGQNVTFRCDPISEHNRLYWYRQTLGQGPEFLTYFQNEAQLEKSRLLSDRFSAERPKGSFSTLEIQRTEQGDSAMYLCASSSQGREQYFGPGTRLTVT.

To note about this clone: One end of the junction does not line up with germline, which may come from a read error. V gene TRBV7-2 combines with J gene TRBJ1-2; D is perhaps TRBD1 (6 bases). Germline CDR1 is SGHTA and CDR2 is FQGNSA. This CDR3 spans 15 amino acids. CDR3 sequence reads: CANSGTGTSPYGYTF. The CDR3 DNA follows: TGTGCCAACAGCGGAACCGGGACATCTCCCTATGGCTACACCTTC.

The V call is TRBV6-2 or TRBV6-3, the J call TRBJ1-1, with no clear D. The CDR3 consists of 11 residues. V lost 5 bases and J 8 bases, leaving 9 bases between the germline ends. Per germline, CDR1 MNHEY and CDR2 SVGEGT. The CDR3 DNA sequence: TGTGCCAGCAGTCGACGGGGAGAAGCTTTCTTT. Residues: CASSRRGEAFF.

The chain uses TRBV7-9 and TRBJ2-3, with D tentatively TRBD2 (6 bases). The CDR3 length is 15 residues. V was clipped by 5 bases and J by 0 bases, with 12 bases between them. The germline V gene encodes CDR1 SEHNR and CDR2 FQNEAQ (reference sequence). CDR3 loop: CASSPQRVSTDTQYF. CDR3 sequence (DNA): TGTGCCAGCAGCCCCCAGCGGGTCAGCACAGATACGCAGTATTTT.

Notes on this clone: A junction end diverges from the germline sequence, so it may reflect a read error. CDR3 protein: CASSPDRGNYNEQFF. The CDR3 bases are TGTGCTAGCAGCCCAGACAGGGGTAACTACAATGAGCAGTTCTTC. This rearrangement joins TRBV7-7 to TRBJ2-1; 8 bases are a match to TRBD1. This CDR3 spans 15 amino acids. Germline assignment: CDR1 SSHAT and CDR2 FNYEAQ (reference sequence). The complete variable domain, with remaining parts taken from reference TRBV7-7 and TRBJ2-1, reads GAGVSQSPRYKVTKRGQDVTLRCDPISSHATLYWYQQALGQGPEFLTYFNYEAQPDKSGLPSDRFSAERPEGSISTLTIQRTEQRDSAMYRCASSPDRGNYNEQFFGPGTRLTVL.

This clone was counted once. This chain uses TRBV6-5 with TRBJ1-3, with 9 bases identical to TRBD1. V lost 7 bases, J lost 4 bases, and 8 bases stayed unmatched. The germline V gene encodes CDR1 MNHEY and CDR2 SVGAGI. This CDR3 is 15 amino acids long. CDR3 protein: CASTYSGTGGNTIYF. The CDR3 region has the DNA TGTGCCAGCACCTATTCCGGGACAGGGGGAAACACCATATATTTT.

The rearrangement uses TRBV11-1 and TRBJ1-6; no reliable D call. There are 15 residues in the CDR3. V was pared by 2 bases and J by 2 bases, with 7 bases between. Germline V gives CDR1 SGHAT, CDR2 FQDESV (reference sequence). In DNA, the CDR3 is TGTGCCAGCAGCTTATTGGGCACCTATAATTCACCCCTCCACTTT. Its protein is CASSLLGTYNSPLHF.

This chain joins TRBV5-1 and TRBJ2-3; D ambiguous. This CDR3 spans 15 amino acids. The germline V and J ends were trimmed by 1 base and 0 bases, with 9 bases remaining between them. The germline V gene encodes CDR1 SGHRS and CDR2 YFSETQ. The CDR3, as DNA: TGCGCCAGCAGCTTGTCTTCTTCTAGCACAGATACGCAGTATTTT. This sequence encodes CASSLSSSSTDTQYF.

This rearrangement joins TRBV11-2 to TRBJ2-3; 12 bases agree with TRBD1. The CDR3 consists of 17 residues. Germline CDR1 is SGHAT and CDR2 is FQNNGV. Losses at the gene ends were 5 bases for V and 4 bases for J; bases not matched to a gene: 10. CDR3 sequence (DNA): TGTGCCAGCAGCGAACACCCGGGACAGGGGGCCGCAGATACGCAGTATTTT. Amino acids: CASSEHPGQGAADTQYF.

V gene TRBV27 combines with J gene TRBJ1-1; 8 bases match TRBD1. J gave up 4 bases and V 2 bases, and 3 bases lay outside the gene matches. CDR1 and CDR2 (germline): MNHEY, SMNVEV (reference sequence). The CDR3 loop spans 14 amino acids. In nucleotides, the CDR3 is TGTGCCAGCAGTTTACAGGGGGCTGGCACTGAAGCTTTCTTT. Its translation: CASSLQGAGTEAFF.

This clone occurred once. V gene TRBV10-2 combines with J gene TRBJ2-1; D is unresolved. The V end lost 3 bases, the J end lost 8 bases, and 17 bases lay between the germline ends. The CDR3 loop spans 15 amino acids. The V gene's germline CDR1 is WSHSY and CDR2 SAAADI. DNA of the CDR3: TGCGCCAGCAGTGAAGGCCTAGAACTTGGGGATGAGCAGTTCTTC. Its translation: CASSEGLELGDEQFF.

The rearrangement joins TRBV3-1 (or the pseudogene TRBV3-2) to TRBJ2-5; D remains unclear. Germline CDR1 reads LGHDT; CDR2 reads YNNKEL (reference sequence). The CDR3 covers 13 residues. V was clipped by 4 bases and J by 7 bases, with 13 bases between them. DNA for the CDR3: TGTGCCAGCAGCCCATTTTCCCTTCCGACCCAGTACTTC. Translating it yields CASSPFSLPTQYF.

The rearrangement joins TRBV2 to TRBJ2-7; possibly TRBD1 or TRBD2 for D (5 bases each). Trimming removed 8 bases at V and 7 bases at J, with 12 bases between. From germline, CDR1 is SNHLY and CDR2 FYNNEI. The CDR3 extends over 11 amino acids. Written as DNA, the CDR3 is TGTGCCAGCGGGACGCGTCAAGAGCAGTACTTC. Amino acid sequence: CASGTRQEQYF.

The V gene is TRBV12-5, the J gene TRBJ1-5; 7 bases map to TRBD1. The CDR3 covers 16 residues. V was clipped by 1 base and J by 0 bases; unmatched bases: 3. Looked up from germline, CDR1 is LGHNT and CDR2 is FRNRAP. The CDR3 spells CASGLGQGVSNQPQHF. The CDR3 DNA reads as TGTGCTAGTGGTTTGGGACAGGGAGTTAGCAATCAGCCCCAGCATTTT.

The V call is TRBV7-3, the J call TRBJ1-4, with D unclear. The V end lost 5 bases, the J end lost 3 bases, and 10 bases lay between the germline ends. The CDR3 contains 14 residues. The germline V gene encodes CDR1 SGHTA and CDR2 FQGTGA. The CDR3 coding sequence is TGTGCCAGCAGCAAACCGACTCCTAATGAAAAACTGTTTTTT. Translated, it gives CASSKPTPNEKLFF.

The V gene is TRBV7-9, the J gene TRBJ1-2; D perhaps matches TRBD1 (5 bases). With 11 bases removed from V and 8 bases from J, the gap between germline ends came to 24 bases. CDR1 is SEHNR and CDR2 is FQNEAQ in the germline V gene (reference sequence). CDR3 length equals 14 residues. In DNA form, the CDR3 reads TGTGCCTCACAAGCAGGGACGGGAGGAAACGGCTACACCTTC. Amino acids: CASQAGTGGNGYTF.

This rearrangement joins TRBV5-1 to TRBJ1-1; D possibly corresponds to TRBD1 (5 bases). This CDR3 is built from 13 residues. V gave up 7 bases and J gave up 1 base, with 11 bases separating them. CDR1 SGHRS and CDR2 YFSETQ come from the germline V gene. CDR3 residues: CASARGTNTEAFF. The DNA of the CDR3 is TGCGCCAGCGCGCGAGGGACGAACACTGAAGCTTTCTTT.